This TCR beta chain was sequenced in a study of CD4 T cells in relation to SARS-CoV-2 and coronaviruses listed by TCRdb under 2021. Study-level background: The ViraFEST assay cultured PBMCs with antigen for 10 days, then sequenced TCR beta CDR3s to find antigen-specific clonal expansions. The full convalescent cohort of 12 patients had a median age of around 40 years, ranging from about 20 to 72 years. The approximately twelve convalescent patients included 8 males and 4 females; two subjects were Hispanic. Shared crossreactive spike epitopes were mapped to their HLA restriction using patient-derived lymphoblastoid cell lines. At the level of individual TCR clonotypes, the study measured memory CD4+ T cell crossreactivity between SARS-CoV-2 spike protein and common cold coronavirus spike proteins. The Adaptive Biotechnologies TCR-sequencing kit was used to sequence samples from a few pre-COVID donors and the naive versus memory experiments, whereas other data were Illumina-based. A different TCR-beta assay, based on Illumina, was used to sequence expansion assays from other donors in the study.

Naive and memory CD4+ T cells were separated from cryopreserved PBMCs through CD4 enrichment, which was followed by EasySep naive CD4+ T cell enrichment. For around 9 days, sorted naive or memory CD4+ T cells (over 95,000) were cultured at a 1:1 ratio with T cell-depleted PBMCs and CEF peptides. In general, triplicate replicate wells were used for every peptide culture condition. Ficoll-Paque PLUS gradient centrifugation was used to isolate PBMCs from either whole blood or leukapheresis product. PBMCs were either cryopreserved at -140 degrees C or used fresh in the expansion assay. The QIAamp Micro DNA Kit was used to extract genomic DNA from the CD4+ T cells. General findings and caveats noted by the study authors: Naive versus memory sequencing indicated the assay detects memory recall responses rather than primary responses primed during culture. Memory CD4+ clonotypes crossrecognizing SARS-CoV-2 and at least one common cold coronavirus spike were found in about 61% of donors. Crossreactivity analysis was centred on spike protein, so crossreactivity against other viral proteins was not assessed. Because no donor provided both pre-pandemic and post-infection samples, tracing the source of pre-existing responses was limited. Compared with monoreactive clones, crossreactive clones had significantly weaker SARS-CoV-2-driven expansion, a result consistent with antigenic imprinting. The study was constrained by small numbers of patients and of tested TCRs.

In the case of this clone: Its antigen remains undetermined. Per-nucleotide qualities are absent, and no much larger clonotype sits a single base away.

Survey-level immunoSEQ TCR-beta sequencing was performed on DNA from CEF-cultured naive and memory CD4+ T cells. In the authors' own workflow: Preprocessing removed nonproductive sequences and CDR3s not starting with C, not ending with F or W, or shorter than 7 amino acids. Antigen-specific clonotypes were called with the MANAFEST web app on the basis of expansion relative to the reference and to other culture wells. A clone counted as positive if significantly expanded in 2 of 3 replicate wells versus the reference culture at FDR below 0.05. To be called positive, a clone also had to show significant expansion compared with every other tandem well and an odds ratio greater than 5. Cultured and uncultured naive and memory CD4+ repertoires were searched for previously identified spike- and CEF-reactive CDR3s. CDR3 homology was quantified as pairwise Levenshtein distance, calculated with the stringdist R package after three terminal residues were trimmed from each end. The clones in this table, taken by TCRdb from immuneACCESS, are in-frame only. Not every clone is retained; where verified, under half of the shortfall comes from an unresolved V gene, and the cause of the rest is unknown. The V and J calls and clone size were taken over from that table, and D and trimming were inferred from the DNA. A total of some 40,000 clones appear in this sample, approximately 80% of them only once. Of the sample, roughly 20% is held by the ten largest clones.

Trimming at the junction amounts to 0 bases on V and 3 bases on J, and the germline ends lie 10 bases apart. CDR1 and CDR2 are read off the germline V gene as SGHDT and YYEEEE. From the cysteine up to the phenylalanine, the CDR3 has a length of 15 residues. Solely the CDR3 DNA is kept, with 45 bases framed from the first base. In this chain, TRBV5-6 is recombined with TRBJ2-4; a tentative D call is TRBD2 (6 bases match). Sample: memory CD4+ T cells from PBMCs, cultured in vitro. The cell subset or site label of this sample denotes: memory (non-naive) CD4+ T cells. This TCR was recovered from an adult with COVID-19. The nucleotide sequence is TGTGCCAGCAGCTTGGGACTAGTCGACAAAAACATTCAGTACTTC. This sequence encodes CASSLGLVDKNIQYF.